The 2 T cell receptor beta chains below come from one sample, sequenced in a study of blood T cell repertoires in COVID-19. Libraries were prepared by immunoSEQ multiplex PCR; TCRdb keeps only in-frame clonotypes and omits some of them. In the table there are roughly 570,000 clones, roughly 89% of which are singletons. The source material was peripheral blood. The receptors derive from a woman in her fifties or sixties with COVID-19, enrolled during active disease.

This chain connects TRBV27 to TRBJ1-1; D unresolved. The CDR3 spans 14 residues. The V and J ends lost 5 bases and 0 bases respectively, with 10 bases between them. Per the germline V gene, CDR1 is MNHEY and CDR2 is SMNVEV (reference sequence). In DNA form, the CDR3 reads TGTGCCAGCAGTCCGCAGGAGGTGAACACTGAAGCTTTCTTT. It translates to CASSPQEVNTEAFF.

V gene TRBV4-1 combines with J gene TRBJ1-4; D not certain. Trimming removed 0 bases from V and 8 bases from J, with 10 bases in between. Germline-derived CDR1 and CDR2 are MGHRA and YSYEKL. The CDR3 loop spans 14 amino acids. The CDR3 DNA sequence: TGCGCCAGCAGCCAAGACATTAGAACCGAAAAACTGTTTTTT. It yields the protein CASSQDIRTEKLFF.